This T cell receptor (beta chain) was retrieved from a study of radiation and T cells in renal cell carcinoma (TCRdb year 2020). In the study overall: A total of around 50 samples underwent TCR beta sequencing, made up of approximately 26 tumors and about 27 peripheral blood samples. In the 53 samples combined, roughly 4.4 million unique CDR3 nucleotide sequences were found, encoding approximately 2,800,000 unique CDR3 amino acid sequences. The last blood draw occurred 4 weeks after radiation, at the same time as nephrectomy. Paper-wide results and their limitations: Changes in the blood repertoire were not tracked past 4 weeks after treatment. Top tumor clonotypes rose in blood from baseline to 2 weeks post-radiation, then contracted by 4 weeks, suggesting transient expansion of tumor-resident clones. Because pretreatment tumor biopsies were not available, the baseline intratumoral presence of clonotypes could not be determined. With a single-armed trial design, the study had no way to address how radiation dose or scheduling affects the TCR repertoire.

Between the V and J ends, shortened by 5 bases and 7 bases respectively, the junction contains 12 bases. From its cysteine to its phenylalanine, the CDR3 spans 13 amino acids. Of the read, only the CDR3 DNA is kept; its 39 bases are in frame from base 1. Per the germline V gene, MGHDK is the CDR1 and SYGVNS is the CDR2. This clone has more than one count but fewer than ten. There is no known antigen for this receptor. Base qualities were left out, and no much larger clone turns up one base away. The immunoSEQ kit was used, according to the manufacturer's recommendations, to generate TCR beta libraries from genomic DNA. To prepare the libraries, a first multiplex PCR with proprietary primers was run, followed by a second PCR that added unique barcodes, and a bead cleanup was done after each round. Each sample batch included a kit-provided positive control reaction and a negative control reaction. The final libraries underwent checking on an Agilent 4200 TapeStation D1000 ScreenTape, volumetric pooling, and quantification by qPCR. Sequencing was performed on an Illumina NextSeq500 with a MidOutput 150-cycle cartridge, and 156 Read1 and 15 Index1 cycles were run with kit custom primers. The pooled library was loaded at about 0.98 pM, with a roughly 20% PhiX control spiked in. Under the source paper's analysis protocol: Vendor-processed data were analyzed in R, and a clonotype was defined as all T cells sharing the same CDR3 nucleotide sequence. For clone abundance analyses, frequencies were normalized to the 10,000 most abundant clones in each sample. Public T cell clones, which averaged fewer than five per sample, were excluded before analysis. Tumor-enriched and baseline blood-enriched clonotypes were defined by at least a 32-fold difference in abundance between compartments. Clonotypes expanded or contracted between blood time points were identified with a beta-binomial differential abundance model. The Baroni-Urbani and Buser coefficient was used to measure tumor-blood repertoire similarity, and groups were compared with two-tailed Wilcoxon tests in R. This immuneACCESS table, as held by TCRdb, lists in-frame sequences with V and J called but not all clones. Of the missing ones, under half trace to an unresolved V gene in checked studies; the others have no known cause. For V, J and clone size, that table is used; D and trimming come from the DNA. A total of tens of thousands of clones appear in this sample, 70% to 90% of them only once. The top ten clones comprise more than 9% of the sample.

The time point label, as the study defines it: blood 4 weeks post-SBRT, at nephrectomy. The treatment or condition label, read with the paper, signifies: 15 Gy SBRT to primary tumor, nephrectomy 4 weeks later. The samples were obtained from a clinical trial, where primary renal cell carcinomas were treated with 15 Gy stereotactic body radiation therapy and then removed by nephrectomy 4 weeks afterward. To track tumor-enriched clonotypes, serial peripheral blood was sampled from radiation-treated patients at baseline and at 2 weeks and 4 weeks after SBRT. Every patient had renal cell carcinoma of clear cell pathology. The QIAamp DNA Blood Mini Kit (Qiagen) was used to prepare genomic DNA for TCR sequencing. Samples were included in the analyses only if all quality control checks were passed.

The TCR sequence derives from a man in his fifties or sixties with renal cell carcinoma. The chain uses TRBV25-1 and TRBJ1-5; the D gene cannot be resolved reliably. Sequenced material: blood, taken from a patient whose treatment included radiotherapy and nephrectomy. The CDR3 reads CASSRSGTQPQHF. The DNA sequence is TGTGCCAGCAGTCGGTCGGGTACACAGCCCCAGCATTTT. The full variable domain, completed from the reference TRBV25-1 and TRBJ1-5 proteins outside the CDR3, reads EADIYQTPRYLVIGTGKKITLECSQTMGHDKMYWYQQDPGMELHLIHYSYGVNSTEKGDLSSESTVSRIRTEHFPLTLESARPSHTSQYLCASSRSGTQPQHFGDGTRLSIL.